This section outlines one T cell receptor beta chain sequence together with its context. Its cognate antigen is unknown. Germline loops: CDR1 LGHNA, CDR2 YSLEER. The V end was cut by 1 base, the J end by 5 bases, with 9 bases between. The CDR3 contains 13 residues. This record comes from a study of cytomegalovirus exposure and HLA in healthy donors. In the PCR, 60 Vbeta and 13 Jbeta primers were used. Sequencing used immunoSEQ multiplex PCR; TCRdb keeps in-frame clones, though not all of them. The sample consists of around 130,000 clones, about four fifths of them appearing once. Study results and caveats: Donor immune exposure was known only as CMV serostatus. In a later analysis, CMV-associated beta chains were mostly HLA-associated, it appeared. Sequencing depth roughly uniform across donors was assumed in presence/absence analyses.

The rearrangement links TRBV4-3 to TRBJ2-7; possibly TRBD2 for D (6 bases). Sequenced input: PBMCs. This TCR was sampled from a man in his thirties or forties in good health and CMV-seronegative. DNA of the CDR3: TGCGCCAGCAGCCAAGGAGGGACTGACGAGCAGTACTTC. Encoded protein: CASSQGGTDEQYF.